This is a list of T cell receptor beta chains from one sample in a study of blood T cell repertoires in COVID-19. The method was immunoSEQ multiplex PCR; TCRdb's version includes in-frame clones alone and lacks a portion of them. The profile shows roughly 230,000 clones, roughly 88% of them singletons. What was sequenced was peripheral blood. Source of these receptors: a human donor in a cohort sampled during active COVID-19. Both conserved end residues are part of each CDR3. D genes are given only for firm matches. Clone size appears in some rows only: once, few, many, or a class for an expanded clone.

v_gene	d_gene	abundance	j_gene	CDR3aa	CDR3nt
TRBV28	.	.	TRBJ1-4	CASRDRPQELFF	TGTGCCAGCAGGGACAGACCTCAGGAACTGTTTTTT
TRBV10-3	TRBD1	.	TRBJ2-1	CAISESWTGYGEQFF	TGTGCCATCAGTGAGTCATGGACAGGGTACGGTGAGCAGTTCTTC
TRBV21-1	.	.	TRBJ1-3	CASIDRDAGNTIYF	TGTGCCAGTATCGACAGGGATGCTGGAAACACCATATATTTT
TRBV27	.	.	TRBJ2-6	CASSRLFQGAGANVLTF	TGTGCCAGCAGTCGCCTCTTCCAGGGTGCTGGGGCCAACGTCCTGACTTTC
TRBV18	TRBD2	.	TRBJ2-7	CASSPSGAGGLSYEQYF	TGTGCCAGCTCACCTTCAGGCGCGGGGGGACTCTCCTACGAGCAGTACTTC
TRBV2	.	few	TRBJ2-2	CASSVNRNTGELFF	TGTGCCAGCAGTGTCAACAGAAACACCGGGGAGCTGTTTTTT
TRBV2	TRBD1	.	TRBJ1-5	CASSPKDRTNQPQHF	TGTGCCAGCAGTCCTAAGGACAGGACCAACCAGCCCCAGCATTTT
TRBV6-1	TRBD2	.	TRBJ2-5	CASSEAGVGEGSTQYF	TGTGCCAGCAGTGAAGCAGGCGTCGGGGAGGGGTCTACCCAGTACTTC
TRBV4-3	TRBD1	.	TRBJ2-7	CASSRENRGSYEQYF	TGCGCCAGCAGCCGAGAAAACAGGGGCTCCTACGAGCAGTACTTC
TRBV21-1	.	.	TRBJ2-2	CASSKGRGEGNTGELFF	TGTGCCAGCAGCAAAGGACGGGGGGAGGGGAACACCGGGGAGCTGTTTTTT
TRBV7-9	TRBD1	.	TRBJ1-1	CASSTQGWGRGTEAFF	TGTGCCAGCAGCACACAGGGGTGGGGTAGGGGCACTGAAGCTTTCTTT
TRBV6-2/TRBV6-3	TRBD1	.	TRBJ1-2	CASSYSSGGYGYTF	TGTGCCAGCAGTTACTCTTCAGGGGGCTATGGCTACACCTTC
TRBV30	TRBD1	once	TRBJ1-4	CAWSVGTGDEKLFF	TGTGCCTGGAGTGTTGGGACAGGGGATGAAAAACTGTTTTTT
TRBV5-6	TRBD1	.	TRBJ1-5	CASSFRDRGTYQPQHF	TGTGCCAGCAGCTTCCGGGACAGAGGAACATATCAGCCCCAGCATTTT
TRBV19	.	.	TRBJ1-1	CASSISTGPTEAFF	TGTGCCAGTAGTATAAGTACAGGGCCCACTGAAGCTTTCTTT
TRBV19	.	.	TRBJ1-2	CASSIDLRDAGWEGYTF	TGTGCCAGTAGTATAGATCTGCGCGACGCGGGATGGGAAGGCTACACCTTC
TRBV5-6	.	.	TRBJ1-2	CASSLLDSHYGYTF	TGTGCCAGCAGCTTGCTGGACAGCCACTATGGCTACACCTTC
TRBV9	.	.	TRBJ1-3	CASSGQGLGGNTIYF	TGTGCCAGCAGCGGGCAGGGGTTAGGAGGAAACACCATATATTTT
TRBV7-6	.	once	TRBJ2-6	CASSLRRSGANVLTF	TGTGCCAGCAGCCTTAGGAGGTCCGGGGCCAACGTCCTGACTTTC
TRBV6-2/TRBV6-3	TRBD2	.	TRBJ2-7	CASSPNRFGTTYEQYF	TGTGCCAGCAGCCCTAACCGTTTCGGGACTACCTACGAGCAGTACTTC
TRBV9	.	.	TRBJ2-7	CASSAGQGQIYEQYF	TGTGCCAGCAGCGCCGGCCAGGGACAAATCTACGAGCAGTACTTC
TRBV4-1	.	.	TRBJ1-4	CASSQDQQGHEKLFF	TGCGCCAGCAGCCAAGATCAGCAGGGACACGAAAAACTGTTTTTT
TRBV5-6	TRBD1	.	TRBJ2-7	CASGYRDRGGYEQYF	TGTGCCAGCGGATACCGGGACAGGGGGGGCTACGAGCAGTACTTC
TRBV13	TRBD1	.	TRBJ1-1	CASSLVTGMGSTEAFF	TGTGCCAGCAGCTTAGTGACAGGGATGGGGAGCACTGAAGCTTTCTTT
TRBV15	.	once	TRBJ2-6	CATSRRGGIGGANVLTF	TGTGCCACCAGCAGGAGAGGCGGGATCGGCGGGGCCAACGTCCTGACTTTC
TRBV6-1	TRBD2	.	TRBJ2-3	CASSEVEVVGLAGALQYF	TGTGCCAGCAGTGAAGTCGAAGTTGTGGGACTAGCGGGGGCTCTACAGTATTTT
TRBV16	.	.	TRBJ2-7	CASSATLSSYEQYF	TGTGCCAGCAGCGCGACTCTTAGCTCCTACGAGCAGTACTTC